Shown below are 26 T cell receptor beta chains from a single sample sequenced in a study of blood T cell repertoires in COVID-19. Method: immunoSEQ multiplex PCR; TCRdb's copy keeps in-frame clones and lacks some. The profile shows around 150,000 clones, approximately 85% of them singletons. Sequences were obtained from PBMCs or T cells enriched from blood (not recorded which). The receptor source for this set is a woman between 45 and 65 years old with acute COVID-19.

J is TRBJ2-1 and V is TRBV7-9, with TRBD2 identical over 10 bases. Germline V lookup: CDR1 SEHNR, CDR2 FQNEAQ (reference sequence). The V gene end was trimmed by 4 bases and the J gene end by 4 bases; junction bases not matched to a gene: 4. CDR3 size: 15 residues. The CDR3 DNA sequence: TGTGCCAGCAGCTCATTAGCGGGAGGTTACAATGAGCAGTTCTTC. The encoded protein is CASSSLAGGYNEQFF.

The chain has TRBV5-5 and TRBJ1-4, with D perhaps matching TRBD1 (5 bases). V was shortened by 4 bases and J by 1 base, with 17 bases between the two germline ends. In germline, CDR1 is SGHKS, CDR2 YYEKEE (reference sequence). The CDR3 runs 17 residues. In DNA form, the CDR3 reads TGTGCCAGCAGCGTGGGACCCACGCGGGGAACTAATGAAAAACTGTTTTTT. Its translation: CASSVGPTRGTNEKLFF. The full variable domain, in which reference TRBV5-5 and TRBJ1-4 provide the parts outside the CDR3, is DAGVTQSPTHLIKTRGQQVTLRCSPISGHKSVSWYQQVLGQGPQFIFQYYEKEERGRGNFPDRFSARQFPNYSSELNVNALLLGDSALYLCASSVGPTRGTNEKLFFGSGTQLSVL.

This chain links TRBV2 with TRBJ2-5; 11 nucleotides match TRBD1. CDR1 and CDR2 (germline): SNHLY, FYNNEI. This CDR3 is 15 amino acids long. Trimming at V came to 1 base and at J to 5 bases, leaving 3 bases not matched to a gene. Here the CDR3 DNA reads TGTGCCAGCAGTGAAGAGGACAGGGGGCGGGAGACCCAGTACTTC. Translating it yields CASSEEDRGRETQYF.

CDR3 region: CASSQDLASGRLRISYNEQFF. In nucleotides, the CDR3 is TGTGCCAGCAGCCAAGATCTGGCTAGCGGGAGGCTCCGAATCTCCTACAATGAGCAGTTCTTC. This rearrangement joins TRBV4-2 to TRBJ2-1; the match to TRBD2 covers 11 bases. This CDR3 has 21 amino acids. The ends lost 0 bases at V and 0 bases at J; junction bases unmatched: 13. The germline V gene has CDR1 LGHNA and CDR2 YNFKEQ.

CDR3 region: CASSSGTGTGIYEQYF. The CDR3 DNA sequence: TGTGCCAGCAGCTCGGGAACCGGGACAGGGATCTACGAGCAGTACTTC. The chain recombines TRBV7-9 with TRBJ2-7; 9 positions match TRBD1. Germline V gene sequence: CDR1 SEHNR, CDR2 FQNEAQ (reference sequence). V shed 4 bases, J shed 3 bases, and the junction held 10 bases outside the gene matches. This CDR3 contains 16 residues.

The V gene is TRBV11-3, the J gene TRBJ2-5, with 7 bases identical to TRBD2. The V gene end was trimmed by 4 bases and the J gene end by 3 bases; junction bases not matched to a gene: 14. The CDR3 consists of 17 residues. Germline assignment: CDR1 SGHNT and CDR2 YENEEA. The CDR3 loop is CASSWEGRTISKETQYF. The CDR3, as DNA: TGTGCCAGCAGCTGGGAGGGTCGGACCATCTCCAAAGAGACCCAGTACTTC.

The chain joins TRBV13 to TRBJ2-2, with 11 bases that match TRBD2. The CDR3 runs 18 residues. V dropped 3 bases and J dropped 5; count of bases not matched to a gene: 11. Per germline, CDR1 PRHDT and CDR2 FYEKMQ (reference sequence). CDR3 amino acids: CASSFGLAGSLGTGELFF. The CDR3 DNA is TGTGCCAGCAGCTTCGGACTAGCGGGTAGTCTGGGGACCGGGGAGCTGTTTTTT.

This chain links TRBV30 with TRBJ1-5, with a weak D call TRBD1 (5 bases). In germline, CDR1 is GTSNPN, CDR2 SVGIG (reference sequence). This CDR3 has 14 residues. V was clipped by 0 bases and J by 3 bases, with 9 bases between them. As DNA, the CDR3 is TGTGCCTGGAGTGTAACAGGACCCAATCAGCCCCAGCATTTT. Translating it yields CAWSVTGPNQPQHF. Using reference TRBV30 and TRBJ1-5 for the parts outside the CDR3, the full variable domain is SQTIHQWPATLVQPVGSPLSLECTVEGTSNPNLYWYRQAAGRGLQLLFYSVGIGQISSEVPQNLSASRPQDRQFILSSKKLLLSDSGFYLCAWSVTGPNQPQHFGDGTRLSIL.

This chain uses TRBV11-2 with TRBJ1-4, with a weak D call TRBD1 (5 bases). Deletions cut 1 base from V and 8 bases from J, with 14 bases between. Per the germline V gene, CDR1 is SGHAT and CDR2 is FQNNGV. CDR3 size: 15 residues. The CDR3 DNA is TGTGCCAGCAGCTTAGCTTACCAGGGTAGAGAAAAACTGTTTTTT. This sequence encodes CASSLAYQGREKLFF.

This clone was detected once. This chain joins TRBV25-1 and TRBJ2-3, with TRBD2 matching over 7 bases. V was clipped by 3 bases and J by 4 bases; unmatched bases: 4. CDR3 size: 14 residues. Germline CDR1 and CDR2: MGHDK and SYGVNS. Here the CDR3 reads CASSEGGAADTQYF. CDR3 nucleotide sequence: TGTGCCAGCAGTGAGGGAGGGGCCGCAGATACGCAGTATTTT. The variable domain in full, with the rest retrieved from reference TRBV25-1 and TRBJ2-3, is EADIYQTPRYLVIGTGKKITLECSQTMGHDKMYWYQQDPGMELHLIHYSYGVNSTEKGDLSSESTVSRIRTEHFPLTLESARPSHTSQYLCASSEGGAADTQYFGPGTRLTVL.

This sequence joins TRBV5-1 and TRBJ2-3, with D maybe TRBD2 (6 bases). Trimming stripped 3 bases from V and 4 bases from J, with 24 bases between. Germline V gives CDR1 SGHRS, CDR2 YFSETQ. The CDR3 is made up of 18 amino acids. DNA of the CDR3: TGCGCCAGCAGCTCCGGAGCGGGTTACTCAACGGGGGCAGATACGCAGTATTTT. This gives the protein CASSSGAGYSTGADTQYF.

The chain couples TRBV15 to TRBJ2-3, with D possibly TRBD2 on 6 matching bases. The CDR3 is 15 amino acids. V was shortened by 1 base and J by 7 bases, with 15 bases between the two germline ends. The germline CDR1 and CDR2 sequences are LNHNV and YYDKDF (reference sequence). The CDR3 here is CATSRVGRDSYTQYF. The CDR3 DNA sequence: TGTGCCACCAGCAGAGTCGGACGGGACTCATATACGCAGTATTTT.

This chain connects TRBV4-2 to TRBJ2-7; TRBD1 is a possible D gene (6 bases). The CDR3 runs 19 residues. Germline-derived CDR1 and CDR2 are LGHNA and YNFKEQ. V lost 1 base, J lost 2 bases, and 24 bases lay in between. This CDR3 reads CASSQVGGQGVKNTYEQYF. DNA of the CDR3: TGTGCCAGCAGCCAAGTAGGGGGACAAGGCGTGAAGAACACCTACGAGCAGTACTTC.

The genes are TRBV7-2 and TRBJ1-4; 7 bases align to TRBD1. The V and J ends lost 1 base and 5 bases, in that order; junction bases with no gene match: 4. CDR1 and CDR2 (germline): SGHTA, FQGNSA. This CDR3 is 15 amino acids long. The CDR3: CASSLERQGNEKLFF. The CDR3 DNA follows: TGTGCCAGCAGCTTAGAGAGACAGGGCAATGAAAAACTGTTTTTT.

The chain employs TRBV29-1 and TRBJ1-2; D uncertain. The CDR3 sequence is 12 residues long. Looked up from germline, CDR1 is SQVTM and CDR2 is ANQGSEA. V was trimmed by 4 bases and J by 8 bases, leaving 14 bases between them. The CDR3 coding sequence is TGCAGCGTTGGAAGGAAGTCGGGGGGCTACACCTTC. This sequence encodes CSVGRKSGGYTF.

The chain uses TRBV9 and TRBJ1-6; 9 nucleotides agree with TRBD1. Germline lookup yields CDR1 SGDLS and CDR2 YYNGEE. Trimming took 3 bases from V and 4 from J; bases not matched to a gene: 8. CDR3 length: 17 amino acids. The CDR3 reads CASSERGTGTYNSPLHF. In nucleotides, the CDR3 is TGTGCCAGCAGCGAGAGGGGGACAGGGACTTATAATTCACCCCTCCACTTT.

The chain recombines TRBV7-2 with TRBJ2-3; 8 positions agree with TRBD2. There are 18 residues in the CDR3. V was clipped by 4 bases and J by 6 bases; unmatched bases: 18. Germline loops: CDR1 SGHTA, CDR2 FQGNSA. CDR3 sequence (DNA): TGTGCCAGCAGCTCCCTATTTGGCGGGGGGCCCCTCACGGATACGCAGTATTTT. The encoded protein is CASSSLFGGGPLTDTQYF.

The table lists this clone with a few counts. J is TRBJ2-3 and V is TRBV27; 9 bases fit TRBD2. This CDR3 spans 15 amino acids. Germline loops: CDR1 MNHEY, CDR2 SMNVEV (reference sequence). V was clipped by 5 bases and J by 2 bases; unmatched bases: 5. In DNA, the CDR3 is TGTGCCAGCAGTACTCTAGCGGGATACACAGATACGCAGTATTTT. As protein: CASSTLAGYTDTQYF.

V is TRBV5-6 and J is TRBJ1-3; 9 bases map to TRBD1. Germline trimming cut 4 bases from V and 5 bases from J; bases unmatched to any gene: 7. Germline lookup yields CDR1 SGHDT and CDR2 YYEEEE. The CDR3 covers 15 residues. Here the CDR3 reads CASSNRGTGRNTIYF. The CDR3 coding sequence is TGTGCCAGCAGCAACCGAGGGACAGGGAGAAACACCATATATTTT.

The chain employs TRBV13 and TRBJ1-2; tentative D call: TRBD1 (6 bases). This CDR3 comprises 14 residues. The germline gives CDR1 PRHDT, CDR2 FYEKMQ (reference sequence). Trimming took off 5 bases at V and 4 bases at J, with 14 bases between the two ends. The CDR3 protein is CASSPGTMPYGYTF. CDR3 coding DNA: TGTGCCAGCAGCCCCGGGACAATGCCCTATGGCTACACCTTC.

In DNA, the CDR3 is TGTGCCAGCGTTTGGGGGGAGAACACTGAAGCTTTCTTT. It translates to CASVWGENTEAFF. This chain uses TRBV12-3 or TRBV12-4 with TRBJ1-1; the D gene is possibly TRBD1 (5 bases). V lost 8 bases to trimming and J lost 1 base, with 11 bases between them. This CDR3 contains 13 residues.

This clone appeared a single time. This chain links TRBV30 with TRBJ2-2; D is possibly TRBD2 (5 bases). The CDR3 is 12 residues long. Germline V gives CDR1 GTSNPN, CDR2 SVGIG (reference sequence). The ends were cut back, 3 bases at V and 8 bases at J, with 10 bases in the middle. CDR3 residues: CAWSPLAGELFF. DNA for the CDR3: TGTGCCTGGAGCCCTTTAGCGGGGGAGCTGTTTTTT.

This clone has only a few counts. This chain joins TRBV30 and TRBJ2-1; 15 bases align to TRBD2. CDR1 GTSNPN and CDR2 SVGIG come from the germline V gene (reference sequence). The CDR3 length is 15 residues. V gave up 2 bases and J gave up 9 bases; unmatched junction bases: 5. The chain's CDR3 is CAWSRGLAGGGEQFF. In DNA, the CDR3 is TGTGCCTGGAGTCGGGGACTAGCGGGAGGTGGTGAGCAGTTCTTC.

CDR3 sequence reads: CASSQIMNTEAFF. Here the CDR3 DNA reads TGTGCCAGCAGCCAAATCATGAACACTGAAGCTTTCTTT. This chain connects TRBV13 to TRBJ1-1; the D is unclear. V lost 5 bases to trimming and J lost 0 bases, with 7 bases between them. Germline CDR1 is PRHDT and CDR2 is FYEKMQ (reference sequence). This CDR3 has 13 amino acids. Filled out from reference TRBV13 and TRBJ1-1, the complete variable domain reads AAGVIQSPRHLIKEKRETATLKCYPIPRHDTVYWYQQGPGQDPQFLISFYEKMQSDKGSIPDRFSAQQFSDYHSELNMSSLELGDSALYFCASSQIMNTEAFFGQGTRLTVV.

V gene TRBV5-1 combines with J gene TRBJ2-5, with TRBD1 identical over 10 bases. Trimming cost V 0 bases and J 4 bases; bases outside gene matches: 6. Germline CDR1 is SGHRS and CDR2 is YFSETQ. The CDR3 extends over 16 amino acids. The CDR3 region has the DNA TGCGCCAGCAGCTTGGCCGGACAGGGGGTAGCAGAGACCCAGTACTTC. It encodes CASSLAGQGVAETQYF.

CDR3 DNA sequence: TGTGCCAGCAGCTTGGGCGAGGAGACCCAGTACTTC. Translation gives CASSLGEETQYF. The genes are TRBV7-8 and TRBJ2-5; D is uncertain. Germline CDR1 is SGHVS and CDR2 is FQNEAQ. The CDR3 contains 12 residues. The V end lost 3 bases, the J end lost 5 bases, and 7 bases lay between the germline ends.